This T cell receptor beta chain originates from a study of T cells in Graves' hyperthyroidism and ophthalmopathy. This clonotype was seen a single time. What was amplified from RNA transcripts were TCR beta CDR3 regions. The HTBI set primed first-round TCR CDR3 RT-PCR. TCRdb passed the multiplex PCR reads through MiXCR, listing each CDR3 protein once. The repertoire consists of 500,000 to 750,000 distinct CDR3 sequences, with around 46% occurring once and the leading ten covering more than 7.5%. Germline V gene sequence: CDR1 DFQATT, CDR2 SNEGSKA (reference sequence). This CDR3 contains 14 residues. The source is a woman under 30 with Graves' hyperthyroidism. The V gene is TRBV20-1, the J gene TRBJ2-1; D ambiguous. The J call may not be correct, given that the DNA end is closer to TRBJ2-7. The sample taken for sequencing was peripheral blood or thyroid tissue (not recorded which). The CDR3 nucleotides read TGCAGTGCTAGAGACGCCAGCTCCTACAATGAGCAGTACTTC. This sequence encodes CSARDASSYNEQYF.